These 17 T cell receptor beta chains originate from one sample sequenced in a study of regulatory T cells in long-lasting Graves disease. Both iRepertoire HTBI primers and Arm-PCR of CDR3 regions were used to build the TCR beta libraries. TCRdb ran MiXCR on the multiplex PCR reads and lists one entry per CDR3 protein. The sample includes 650,000 to 700,000 distinct CDR3 sequences, around 32% of them seen just once. The time point denotes: persistent/refractory GD, antithyroid drugs over 5 years with positive TRAb. Extracted PBMC RNA gave rise to the TCR library. Sample: peripheral blood mononuclear cells (PBMCs), taken when the disease was refractory, from a patient treated with antithyroid drugs. The receptor source for this set is a female donor with Graves disease.

The gene calls are TRBV7-3 and TRBJ2-1; possibly TRBD2 for D (5 bases). Germline lookup yields CDR1 SGHTA and CDR2 FQGTGA. This CDR3 comprises 18 residues. The V gene lost 1 base and the J gene lost 4 bases, with 20 bases spanning the gap. CDR3 DNA: TGTGCCAGCAGCTTAAACGCCCCCGGGTCTAGCTTTTACAATGAGCAGTTCTTC. Residues: CASSLNAPGSSFYNEQFF.

The sample holds many counts of this clonotype. V is TRBV27 and J is TRBJ1-2, with 7 bases fitting TRBD1. CDR1 and CDR2 (germline): MNHEY, SMNVEV (reference sequence). With V trimmed by 6 bases and J by 4 bases, 14 bases remained unmatched. There are 16 residues in the CDR3. The CDR3 nucleotides are TGTGCCAGCAGCTTAGCGCCACAGGGGTTCCGCTATGGCTACACCTTC. Translating gives CASSLAPQGFRYGYTF.

Of note for this clonotype: Compared with germline, one end of the junction differs, possibly owing to a read error. The gene calls are TRBV12-5 and TRBJ2-4; D remains unclear. Germline lookup yields CDR1 LGHNT and CDR2 FRNRAP. CDR3 size: 12 residues. The CDR3 bases are TGTGCTAGTGGTCTGGTTATCGACATTCAGTACTTC. Encoded protein: CASGLVIDIQYF.

This clonotype came up a few times. The genes are TRBV2 and TRBJ2-2; 7 bases are a match to TRBD1. Germline V CDR1 and CDR2: SNHLY, FYNNEI. CDR3 size: 12 residues. After removal of 8 bases from V and 3 bases from J, the junction contained 0 bases not matched to a gene. In nucleotides, the CDR3 is TGTGCCAGCGGACAGGACACCGGGGAGCTGTTTTTT. Its translation: CASGQDTGELFF.

This clonotype was found a few times. V is TRBV19 and J is TRBJ2-2, with D possibly being TRBD1 (6 bases). Germline CDR1 LNHDA, CDR2 SQIVND (reference sequence). This CDR3 comprises 14 residues. V lost 5 bases, J lost 4 bases, and 11 bases lay in between. CDR3 sequence reads: CASSATGFTGELFF. DNA of the CDR3: TGTGCCAGTAGTGCAACAGGGTTCACCGGGGAGCTGTTTTTT.

This sequence joins TRBV28 and TRBJ2-1; D is possibly TRBD2 (6 bases). Between the trimmed V and J ends, which lost 5 bases and 5 bases, there was a span of 22 bases. The CDR3 is made up of 17 amino acids. CDR1 and CDR2 (germline): MDHEN, SYDVKM. Here the CDR3 reads CASSPPGTFPRDNEQFF. CDR3 in DNA: TGTGCCAGCAGTCCTCCCGGGACTTTTCCCCGAGACAATGAGCAGTTCTTC.

The chain has TRBV20-1 and TRBJ1-5; D is undetermined. Trimming shortened V by 1 base and J by 1 base, and 5 bases separated the two germline ends. CDR1 and CDR2 from the germline V gene are DFQATT and SNEGSKA (reference sequence). This CDR3 has 13 residues. The CDR3 reads CSARGPSNQPQHF. In DNA, the CDR3 is TGCAGTGCTAGAGGCCCCAGCAATCAGCCCCAGCATTTT.

This clonotype was seen a handful of times. The chain employs TRBV9 and TRBJ1-1, with a weak D call TRBD1 (5 bases). Germline CDR1 and CDR2: SGDLS and YYNGEE. The CDR3 totals 14 residues. V was trimmed by 4 bases and J by 1 base, leaving 11 bases between them. The CDR3: CASSPIQGNTEAFF. The CDR3 nucleotides are TGTGCCAGCAGCCCCATCCAGGGGAACACTGAAGCTTTCTTT.

This clonotype was counted a few times. The genes are TRBV6-1 and TRBJ1-4; D perhaps matches TRBD1 (6 bases). CDR1 is MNHNS and CDR2 is SASEGT in the germline V gene. V was pared by 5 bases and J by 4 bases, with 11 bases between. The CDR3 extends over 14 amino acids. The CDR3 DNA reads as TGTGCCAGCAGTCGGGCAGGGGATAATGAAAAACTGTTTTTT. Encoded protein: CASSRAGDNEKLFF.

As to this clonotype: A clone one base away is much larger, so this may be a read error. This chain uses TRBV12-3 or TRBV12-4 with TRBJ2-2, with TRBD2 identical over 9 bases. The CDR3 runs 14 residues. V was clipped by 10 bases and J by 8 bases; unmatched bases: 11. In nucleotides, the CDR3 is TGTGCCAACACCATACTAGCGGGCAAGGGGGAGCTGTTTTTT. Protein sequence: CANTILAGKGELFF.

In this sample, this clonotype turned up many times. J is TRBJ2-2 and V is TRBV6-1; 9 bases are shared with TRBD1. V lost 4 bases and J lost 3; bases outside the gene matches: 12. The CDR3 sequence is 18 residues long. The germline V gene has CDR1 MNHNS and CDR2 SASEGT. The CDR3 nucleotides read TGTGCCAGCAGTGTTGGGCAAGCGGGGACAGGGCACACCGGGGAGCTGTTTTTT. As protein: CASSVGQAGTGHTGELFF.

This chain links TRBV18 with TRBJ2-5; 7 bases align to TRBD1. V trimming: 6 bases; J trimming: 2 bases; junction bases outside the gene matches: 6. Germline V CDR1 and CDR2: KGHSH, LQKENI. The CDR3 consists of 14 residues. For the CDR3, the DNA is TGTGCCAGCTCCCCTGGGACAGAGCAAGAGACCCAGTACTTC. This translates into CASSPGTEQETQYF.

Only a few counts were recorded for this clonotype. The rearrangement uses TRBV27 and TRBJ2-7, with 7 bases aligning to TRBD2. CDR3 length: 15 residues. Per germline, CDR1 MNHEY and CDR2 SMNVEV (reference sequence). V dropped 5 bases and J dropped 2; count of bases not matched to a gene: 9. For the CDR3, the DNA is TGTGCCAGCAGTGTACCGGGACTACAGACCTACGAGCAGTACTTC. This sequence encodes CASSVPGLQTYEQYF.

This clonotype was recorded many times. The rearrangement joins TRBV6-1 to TRBJ1-6; D not certain. This CDR3 is built from 15 residues. Looked up from germline, CDR1 is MNHNS and CDR2 is SASEGT. Trimming removed 3 bases from V and 10 bases from J, with 16 bases in between. The CDR3 nucleotides read TGTGCCAGCAGTGAGGAAGGGCCGGTGGGATCACCCCTCCACTTT. It translates to CASSEEGPVGSPLHF.

Comment on this clonotype: Since a much larger clone is just one base distant, this may be a read error. The chain is built from TRBV3-1 and TRBJ2-7; D is ambiguous. Germline assignment: CDR1 LGHDT and CDR2 YNNKEL (reference sequence). V lost 1 base and J 3 bases, leaving 4 bases between the germline ends. This CDR3 contains 12 residues. CDR3 DNA sequence: TGTGCCAGCAGCCAAGCCCTCTACGAGCAGTACTTC. This encodes CASSQALYEQYF.

The rearrangement joins TRBV10-1 to TRBJ1-4; D is unresolved. The V gene lost 0 bases and the J gene lost 8 bases, with 13 bases spanning the gap. This CDR3 contains 15 residues. Germline V CDR1 and CDR2: WNHNN, SYGVQD (reference sequence). The CDR3 sequence: CASSESGANTEKLFF. CDR3 nucleotide sequence: TGCGCCAGCAGTGAGTCTGGTGCAAATACGGAAAAACTGTTTTTT.

The V call is TRBV4-1, the J call TRBJ1-1, with no clear D. Germline CDR1 MGHRA, CDR2 YSYEKL. The length of the CDR3 is 14 residues. Trimming took 3 bases from V and 3 from J, leaving 11 bases between them. CDR3 loop: CASSQTEGYTEAFF. The CDR3 DNA follows: TGCGCCAGCAGCCAGACGGAGGGTTACACTGAAGCTTTCTTT.